This T cell receptor beta chain was captured in a study of metastatic and nonmetastatic thyroid tumors. In the study overall: Patients with malignant and benign thyroid disease provided blood and tumor or nodule tissue, whose repertoires were compared. The study, taken as a whole, reports: The study reportedly found significantly higher TCR beta diversity in malignant thyroid tumors than benign nodules, in blood and tumor.

This clone was seen ten or more times. The antigen is undetermined. Original processing notes: Researchers built a distant-metastasis classifier for papillary thyroid cancer that drew on CDR3 differences across clinicopathological groups. Through MiXCR, TCRdb re-clonotyped the PCR reads. It is TCRdb's table, rather than the study itself, that gives the V and J calls and clone size. This sample yields some 30,000 clones, of which roughly 6.8% are seen a single time; 43% belongs to the top ten. Trimming removed 5 bases at V and 1 base at J, with 8 bases between. The CDR3 sequence is 14 residues long. Germline V CDR1 and CDR2: SGHNT, YENEEA. Patients were all untreated before their thyroid surgery.

This receptor was identified in a female donor with papillary thyroid cancer or a benign thyroid nodule (not recorded which). Some clones in this sample may be carry-over from other donors' samples. The chain uses TRBV11-3 and TRBJ2-2, with a possible D match to TRBD1 (6 bases). Sequencing was performed on blood. This chain's CDR3 is CASSADRNTGELFF. CDR3 coding DNA: TGTGCCAGCAGCGCGGACAGGAACACCGGGGAGCTGTTTTTT.